What follows are 14 T cell receptor beta chains derived from one specimen sequenced in a study of blood T cell repertoires in COVID-19. The method was immunoSEQ multiplex PCR; TCRdb's version includes in-frame clones alone and lacks a portion of them. The sample contains tens of thousands of clones, roughly 87% of which appear only once. Specimen: peripheral blood. These receptors were collected from an elderly woman with acute or convalescent COVID-19.

Only a few counts were recorded for this clone. For the CDR3, the DNA is TGCAGCGTTTTTCAGGGAGGGACTGAAGCTTTCTTT. Translated: CSVFQGGTEAFF. V is TRBV29-1 and J is TRBJ1-1; TRBD1 is a possible D gene (5 bases). V was clipped by 5 bases and J by 5 bases, with 12 bases between them. Germline CDR1 reads SQVTM; CDR2 reads ANQGSEA. The CDR3 is 12 amino acids.

The rearrangement joins TRBV18 to TRBJ2-3; possibly TRBD2 for D (6 bases). Germline V gives CDR1 KGHSH, CDR2 LQKENI. The CDR3 extends over 13 amino acids. V was clipped by 6 bases and J by 2 bases, with 9 bases between them. This CDR3 is CASSAGFTDTQYF. The CDR3 DNA is TGTGCCAGCTCTGCGGGATTCACAGATACGCAGTATTTT. Variable domain in full (rest from reference TRBV18 and TRBJ2-3): NAGVMQNPRHLVRRRGQEARLRCSPMKGHSHVYWYRQLPEEGLKFMVYLQKENIIDESGMPKERFSAEFPKEGPSILRIQQVVRGDSAAYFCASSAGFTDTQYFGPGTRLTVL.

With regard to this clone: One junction end disagrees with the germline gene, perhaps due to a read error. The chain is built from TRBV19 and TRBJ1-5; TRBD1 matches at 8 bases. This CDR3 is 15 amino acids long. Germline V gene data show CDR1 as LNHDA and CDR2 as SQIVND (reference sequence). This CDR3 reads CASSIGQGGNQPQHF. CDR3 coding DNA: TGTGCCAGTAGCATAGGACAGGGAGGCAATCAGCCCCAGCATTTT. The full variable domain, in which reference TRBV19 and TRBJ1-5 provide the parts outside the CDR3, is DGGITQSPKYLFRKEGQNVTLSCEQNLNHDAMYWYRQDPGQGLRLIYYSQIVNDFQKGDIAEGYSVSREKKESFPLTVTSAQKNPTAFYLCASSIGQGGNQPQHFGDGTRLSIL.

This chain joins TRBV28 and TRBJ2-2; the D is unclear. CDR3 length: 13 amino acids. The V gene's germline CDR1 is MDHEN and CDR2 SYDVKM. V was pared by 6 bases and J by 7 bases, with 12 bases between. CDR3 DNA sequence: TGTGCCAGCAGGGCCCAAGTTATCGGGGAGCTGTTTTTT. Its translation: CASRAQVIGELFF.

The chain employs TRBV6-2 or TRBV6-3 and TRBJ1-6; 10 bases agree with TRBD1. The CDR3 has 14 residues. CDR1 is MNHEY, CDR2 SVGEGT, per germline. Trimming at V came to 8 bases and at J to 10 bases, leaving 8 bases not matched to a gene. As DNA, the CDR3 is TGTGCCAGCGGCCGAGGACAGGGGGGATCACCCCTCCACTTT. Residues: CASGRGQGGSPLHF.

This chain uses TRBV7-8 with TRBJ1-6; 8 bases line up with TRBD1. V lost 4 bases and J lost 5; bases outside the gene matches: 13. Germline lookup yields CDR1 SGHVS and CDR2 FQNEAQ. This CDR3 spans 18 amino acids. The CDR3 loop is CASSSRPGQASHNSPLHF. The CDR3 DNA follows: TGTGCCAGCAGCTCCAGACCGGGACAGGCCTCTCATAATTCACCCCTCCACTTT.

The V call is TRBV5-1, the J call TRBJ1-5; 9 nucleotides match TRBD1. Germline V gene sequence: CDR1 SGHRS, CDR2 YFSETQ. This CDR3 has 13 amino acids. J was trimmed by 5 bases and V by 5 bases; bases with no gene match: 2. The CDR3 DNA reads TGCGCCAGCAGACAGGGGGCGGATCAGCCCCAGCATTTT. This sequence encodes CASRQGADQPQHF.

This chain uses TRBV24-1 with TRBJ2-4; 14 nucleotides align to TRBD2. CDR3 length: 15 residues. Germline assignment: CDR1 KGHDR and CDR2 SFDVKD. Trimming cost V 9 bases and J 4 bases; bases outside gene matches: 4. The CDR3 is CATFGLAGGKNIQYF. CDR3 in DNA: TGTGCCACCTTCGGACTAGCGGGGGGAAAAAACATTCAGTACTTC.

This chain links TRBV7-3 with TRBJ2-1; weak D call: TRBD1 (6 bases). V gave up 8 bases and J gave up 0 bases, with 14 bases separating them. In germline, CDR1 is SGHTA, CDR2 FQGTGA. The CDR3 runs to 15 residues. This CDR3 is CASGELGGSYNEQFF. CDR3 bases: TGTGCCAGCGGAGAATTAGGGGGCTCCTACAATGAGCAGTTCTTC. The full variable domain, in which reference TRBV7-3 and TRBJ2-1 provide the parts outside the CDR3, is GAGVSQTPSNKVTEKGKYVELRCDPISGHTALYWYRQSLGQGPEFLIYFQGTGAADDSGLPNDRFFAVRPEGSVSTLKIQRTERGDSAVYLCASGELGGSYNEQFFGPGTRLTVL.

The J gene is TRBJ1-2, the V gene TRBV6-5, with D possibly matching TRBD1 (6 bases). V was pared by 4 bases and J by 4 bases, with 19 bases between. The CDR3 has 16 amino acids. Germline V gene data show CDR1 as MNHEY and CDR2 as SVGAGI. This CDR3 is CASSLGPAGVPYGYTF. CDR3 DNA: TGTGCCAGCAGTTTGGGGCCCGCAGGGGTCCCCTATGGCTACACCTTC.

The chain has TRBV3-1 (or the pseudogene TRBV3-2) and TRBJ1-2, with 9 bases identical to TRBD1. This CDR3 comprises 17 residues. V lost 0 bases to trimming and J lost 2 bases; unmatched junction nucleotides: 7. CDR1 is LGHDT and CDR2 is YNNKEL in the germline V gene (reference sequence). The CDR3 region is CASSQEGSGTGNYGYTF. The CDR3 DNA is TGTGCCAGCAGCCAAGAAGGATCCGGGACAGGGAACTATGGCTACACCTTC.

The rearrangement joins TRBV5-5 to TRBJ2-3; TRBD2 matches 14 bases. This CDR3 is 15 amino acids long. Germline CDR1 and CDR2: SGHKS and YYEKEE (reference sequence). The V gene end was trimmed by 4 bases and the J gene end by 8 bases; junction bases not matched to a gene: 6. The CDR3 loop is CASSAAGTSGGTQYF. CDR3 nucleotides: TGTGCCAGCAGCGCGGCCGGGACTAGCGGGGGTACGCAGTATTTT.

This chain connects TRBV27 to TRBJ1-3; maybe TRBD1 (6 bases). Trimming took 5 bases from V and 5 from J, leaving 10 bases between them. Germline lookup yields CDR1 MNHEY and CDR2 SMNVEV (reference sequence). This CDR3 is built from 13 residues. The CDR3 loop reads CASSPQGRNTIYF. The DNA for the CDR3 is TGTGCCAGCAGTCCTCAGGGGCGAAACACCATATATTTT.

This chain joins TRBV4-1 and TRBJ1-5; 11 nucleotides agree with TRBD1. The CDR3 is 15 amino acids. CDR1 is MGHRA, CDR2 YSYEKL, per germline. V was pared by 4 bases and J by 4 bases, with 3 bases of the junction left unmatched. CDR3 nucleotides: TGCGCCAGCAGCCCCCGGGACAGGGGGAATCAGCCCCAGCATTTT. It translates to CASSPRDRGNQPQHF.